A selection of T cell receptor beta chains follows, all from one sample in a study of blood T cell repertoires in COVID-19. Sequenced by immunoSEQ multiplex PCR; TCRdb stores in-frame clones only, minus some. The top ten hold 0.55% to 0.75% of the sample, which has roughly 75,000 clones, around 89% seen once. The sequenced sample was peripheral blood. These receptors all stem from a man aged 60 to 69 with acute or convalescent COVID-19. The CDR3 runs from the conserved cysteine through the conserved F or W. A D gene is named only where the DNA matches it firmly. For some rows the clone size is stated as once, few or many, or as a class when expanded; others skip it.

clone_size: NA; d_call: TRBD1; j_call: TRBJ2-5; v_call: TRBV19; cdr3_nt: TGTGCCAGTAGGGACAGGGCGCTGGAGACCCAGTACTTC; cdr3_aa: CASRDRALETQYF
clone_size: NA; d_call: NA; j_call: TRBJ1-4; v_call: TRBV30; cdr3_nt: TGTGCCTGGAGTCAGGGTGCAACTAATGAAAAACTGTTTTTT; cdr3_aa: CAWSQGATNEKLFF
clone_size: few; d_call: NA; j_call: TRBJ1-1; v_call: TRBV4-1; cdr3_nt: TGCGCCAGCAGCCAAGCGATTAGGGGCGGCACTGAAGCTTTCTTT; cdr3_aa: CASSQAIRGGTEAFF
clone_size: NA; d_call: NA; j_call: TRBJ1-3; v_call: TRBV10-2; cdr3_nt: TGCGCCAGCAGTGATCAGGGTACAAGGGGAAACACCATATATTTT; cdr3_aa: CASSDQGTRGNTIYF
clone_size: NA; d_call: TRBD2; j_call: TRBJ2-1; v_call: TRBV5-1; cdr3_nt: TGCGCCAGCAGCGGCCGTACTAGCGGGGAAGGGAATGAGCAGTTCTTC; cdr3_aa: CASSGRTSGEGNEQFF
clone_size: NA; d_call: NA; j_call: TRBJ2-5; v_call: TRBV6-5; cdr3_nt: TGTGCCAGCAGTTACTCACTGGAGGGAGAGACCCAGTACTTC; cdr3_aa: CASSYSLEGETQYF
clone_size: NA; d_call: NA; j_call: TRBJ1-3; v_call: TRBV15; cdr3_nt: TGTGCCACCAGCAGAGATATCGGCTCTGGAAACACCATATATTTT; cdr3_aa: CATSRDIGSGNTIYF
clone_size: NA; d_call: TRBD2; j_call: TRBJ2-1; v_call: TRBV28; cdr3_nt: TGTGCCAGCGGCACCGTTAGCGGGAGAGGTTGGAATGAGCAGTTCTTC; cdr3_aa: CASGTVSGRGWNEQFF
clone_size: NA; d_call: NA; j_call: TRBJ1-4; v_call: TRBV10-3; cdr3_nt: TGTGCCATCAGTGTCAGCGATAATGAAAAACTGTTTTTT; cdr3_aa: CAISVSDNEKLFF
clone_size: once; d_call: NA; j_call: TRBJ1-2; v_call: TRBV7-9; cdr3_nt: TGTGCCAGCAGCTCCCGGGACAACCATGGCTACACCTTC; cdr3_aa: CASSSRDNHGYTF
clone_size: NA; d_call: NA; j_call: TRBJ2-4; v_call: TRBV5-6; cdr3_nt: TGTGCCAGCAGCTTCGTAGGGGCCCTACCCAAAAACATTCAGTACTTC; cdr3_aa: CASSFVGALPKNIQYF
clone_size: once; d_call: NA; j_call: TRBJ1-2; v_call: TRBV6-5; cdr3_nt: TGTGCCATCACCCCCGGTACGTTTGGCTACACCTTC; cdr3_aa: CAITPGTFGYTF
clone_size: NA; d_call: NA; j_call: TRBJ2-2; v_call: TRBV19; cdr3_nt: TGTGCCAGTAGTATATACAGGGCGAACACCGGGGAGCTGTTTTTT; cdr3_aa: CASSIYRANTGELFF
clone_size: NA; d_call: NA; j_call: TRBJ1-1; v_call: TRBV3-1/TRBV3-2; cdr3_nt: TGTGCCAGCAGCCAAGAACTCAGGGTGCCTTTCTTT; cdr3_aa: CASSQELRVPFF
clone_size: NA; d_call: TRBD1; j_call: TRBJ1-3; v_call: TRBV10-3; cdr3_nt: TGTGCCATCAGGAGCGACAGGGACTCTGGAAACACCATATATTTT; cdr3_aa: CAIRSDRDSGNTIYF
clone_size: once; d_call: TRBD1; j_call: TRBJ1-2; v_call: TRBV30; cdr3_nt: TGTGCCTGGAGTGTACGTTTGACAGGGAACTATGGCTACACCTTC; cdr3_aa: CAWSVRLTGNYGYTF
clone_size: NA; d_call: TRBD1; j_call: TRBJ2-7; v_call: TRBV27; cdr3_nt: TGTGCCAGCAGCAGGGGGTACTCCTACGAGCAGTACTTC; cdr3_aa: CASSRGYSYEQYF
clone_size: NA; d_call: TRBD1; j_call: TRBJ1-6; v_call: TRBV19; cdr3_nt: TGTGCCAGTAGTATAGATTTTAATCGACAGGGGGGACGTTCCCTCCACTTT; cdr3_aa: CASSIDFNRQGGRSLHF
clone_size: NA; d_call: NA; j_call: TRBJ2-1; v_call: TRBV5-1; cdr3_nt: TGCGCCAGCAGACAGGACGTCAATGAGCAGTTCTTC; cdr3_aa: CASRQDVNEQFF
clone_size: NA; d_call: TRBD2; j_call: TRBJ2-1; v_call: TRBV2; cdr3_nt: TGTGCCAGCCAAATCAGGGCGGGGGGCAATGAGCAGTTCTTC; cdr3_aa: CASQIRAGGNEQFF
clone_size: NA; d_call: TRBD2; j_call: TRBJ2-7; v_call: TRBV4-1; cdr3_nt: TGCGCCAGCAGCCTTTCGACTAGCGGGACGGCTCACGGATACGAGCAGTACTTC; cdr3_aa: CASSLSTSGTAHGYEQYF
clone_size: NA; d_call: NA; j_call: TRBJ2-7; v_call: TRBV5-1; cdr3_nt: TGCGCCAGTCGCCCACTGCCCTCCAAGCAGTACTTC; cdr3_aa: CASRPLPSKQYF
clone_size: NA; d_call: NA; j_call: TRBJ1-1; v_call: TRBV5-1; cdr3_nt: TGCGCCAGCAGCTTGCGAGGGTTTAGCACTGAAGCTTTCTTT; cdr3_aa: CASSLRGFSTEAFF
clone_size: NA; d_call: TRBD1; j_call: TRBJ1-6; v_call: TRBV9; cdr3_nt: TGTGCCAGCAGCTCGTCCCCAGGGGGTAGTAATAATTCACCCCTCCACTTT; cdr3_aa: CASSSSPGGSNNSPLHF
clone_size: NA; d_call: TRBD1; j_call: TRBJ1-1; v_call: TRBV9; cdr3_nt: TGTGCCAGCAGCGTAGGTTCACAGGGGGCTGAAGCTTTCTTT; cdr3_aa: CASSVGSQGAEAFF
clone_size: NA; d_call: TRBD2; j_call: TRBJ2-1; v_call: TRBV9; cdr3_nt: TGTGCCAGCGGACTAGCGGGAGTTCGTGAGCAGTTCTTC; cdr3_aa: CASGLAGVREQFF